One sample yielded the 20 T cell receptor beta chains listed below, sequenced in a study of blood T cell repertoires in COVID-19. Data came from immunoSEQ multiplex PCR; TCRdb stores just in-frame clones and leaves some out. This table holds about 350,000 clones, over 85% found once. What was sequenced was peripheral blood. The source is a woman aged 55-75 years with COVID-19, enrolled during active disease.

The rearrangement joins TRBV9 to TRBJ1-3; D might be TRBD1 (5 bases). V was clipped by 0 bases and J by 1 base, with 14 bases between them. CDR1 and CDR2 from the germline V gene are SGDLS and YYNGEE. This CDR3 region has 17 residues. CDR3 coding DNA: TGTGCCAGCAGCGTAGTCAGCGACGGGACTTCTGGAAACACCATATATTTT. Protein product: CASSVVSDGTSGNTIYF.

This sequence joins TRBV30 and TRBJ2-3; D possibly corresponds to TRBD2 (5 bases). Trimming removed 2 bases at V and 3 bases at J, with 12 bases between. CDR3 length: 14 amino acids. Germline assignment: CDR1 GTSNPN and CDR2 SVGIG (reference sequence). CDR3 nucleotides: TGTGCCTGGAGTCCCCGCCCGGGGACAGATACGCAGTATTTT. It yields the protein CAWSPRPGTDTQYF.

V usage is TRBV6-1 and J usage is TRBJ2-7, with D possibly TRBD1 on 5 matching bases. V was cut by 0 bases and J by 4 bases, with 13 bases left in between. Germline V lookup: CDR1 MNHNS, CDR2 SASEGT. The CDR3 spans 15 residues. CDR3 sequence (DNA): TGTGCCAGCAGTGAAGCGGCACGACAGCTATACGAGCAGTACTTC. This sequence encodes CASSEAARQLYEQYF.

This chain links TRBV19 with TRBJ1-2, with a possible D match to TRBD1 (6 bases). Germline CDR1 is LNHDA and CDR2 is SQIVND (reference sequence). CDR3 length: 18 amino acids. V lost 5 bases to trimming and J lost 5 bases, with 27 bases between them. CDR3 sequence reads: CASSPRQGSNLWRYGYTF. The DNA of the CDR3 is TGTGCCAGTAGTCCGCGGCAGGGGTCAAACCTATGGAGATATGGCTACACCTTC.

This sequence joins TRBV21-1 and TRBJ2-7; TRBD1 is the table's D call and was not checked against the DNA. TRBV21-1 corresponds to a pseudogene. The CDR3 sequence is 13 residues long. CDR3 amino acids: CASSKSGAHEQYF. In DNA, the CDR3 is TGTGCCAGCAGCAAAAGTGGGGCTCACGAGCAGTACTTC.

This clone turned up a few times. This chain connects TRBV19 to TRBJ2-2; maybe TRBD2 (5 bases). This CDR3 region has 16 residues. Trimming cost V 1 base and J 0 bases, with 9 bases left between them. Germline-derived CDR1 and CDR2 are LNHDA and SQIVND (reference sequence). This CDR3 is CASSIVRTPNTGELFF. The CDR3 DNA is TGTGCCAGTAGTATAGTTCGGACTCCGAACACCGGGGAGCTGTTTTTT.

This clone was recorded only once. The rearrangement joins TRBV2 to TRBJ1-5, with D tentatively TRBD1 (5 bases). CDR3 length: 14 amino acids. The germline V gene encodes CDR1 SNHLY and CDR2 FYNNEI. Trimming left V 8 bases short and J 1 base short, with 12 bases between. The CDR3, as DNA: TGTGCCAGCGGGGGGTCGATAAGCAATCAGCCCCAGCATTTT. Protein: CASGGSISNQPQHF.

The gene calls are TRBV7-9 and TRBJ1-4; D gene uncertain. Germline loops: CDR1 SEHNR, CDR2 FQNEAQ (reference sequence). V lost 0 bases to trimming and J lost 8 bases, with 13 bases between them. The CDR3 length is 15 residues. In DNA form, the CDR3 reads TGTGCCAGCAGCTTAGCCGGAGGGCTTTGGGAAAAACTGTTTTTT. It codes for CASSLAGGLWEKLFF.

This CDR3 is CASSRMDGGLGLNEKLFF. CDR3 DNA: TGTGCCAGCAGCAGGATGGACGGAGGCTTGGGCTTAAATGAAAAACTGTTTTTT. This rearrangement joins TRBV5-6 to TRBJ1-4, with D uncertain. Trimming removed 4 bases from V and 5 bases from J, with 24 bases in between. The germline V gene encodes CDR1 SGHDT and CDR2 YYEEEE. This CDR3 contains 18 residues. The full variable domain, its missing parts supplied by reference TRBV5-6 and TRBJ1-4, is DAGVTQSPTHLIKTRGQQVTLRCSPKSGHDTVSWYQQALGQGPQFIFQYYEEEERQRGNFPDRFSGHQFPNYSSELNVNALLLGDSALYLCASSRMDGGLGLNEKLFFGSGTQLSVL.

The CDR3 loop reads CASSLYQGARNTEAFF. The CDR3 DNA is TGCGCCAGCAGCCTTTATCAGGGGGCTAGGAACACTGAAGCTTTCTTT. The gene calls are TRBV5-1 and TRBJ1-1, with 8 bases that match TRBD1. There are 16 residues in the CDR3. Trimming removed 4 bases from V and 1 base from J; junction bases left unmatched: 9. Looked up from germline, CDR1 is SGHRS and CDR2 is YFSETQ.

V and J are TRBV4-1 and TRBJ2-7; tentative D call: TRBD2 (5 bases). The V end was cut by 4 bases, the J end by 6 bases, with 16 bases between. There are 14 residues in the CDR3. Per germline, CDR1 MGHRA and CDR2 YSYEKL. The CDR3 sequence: CASSLAGLVGEQYF. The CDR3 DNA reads TGCGCCAGCAGCCTCGCGGGCCTAGTAGGCGAGCAGTACTTC.

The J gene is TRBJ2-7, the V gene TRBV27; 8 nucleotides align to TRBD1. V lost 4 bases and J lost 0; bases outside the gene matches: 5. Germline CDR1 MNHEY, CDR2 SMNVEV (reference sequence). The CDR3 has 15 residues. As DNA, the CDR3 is TGTGCCAGCAGTTCGCGGACAGGGAACTCCTACGAGCAGTACTTC. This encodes CASSSRTGNSYEQYF.

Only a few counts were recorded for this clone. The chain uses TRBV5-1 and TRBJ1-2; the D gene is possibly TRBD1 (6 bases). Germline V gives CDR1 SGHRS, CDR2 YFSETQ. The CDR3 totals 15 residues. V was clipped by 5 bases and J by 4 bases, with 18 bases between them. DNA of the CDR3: TGCGCCAGCAGTTCTATTGCGGGGGCTATCTATGGCTACACCTTC. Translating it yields CASSSIAGAIYGYTF.

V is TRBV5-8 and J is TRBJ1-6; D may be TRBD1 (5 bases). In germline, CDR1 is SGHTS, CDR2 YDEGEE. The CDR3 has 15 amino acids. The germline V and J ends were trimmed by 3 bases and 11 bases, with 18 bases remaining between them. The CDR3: CASSSTGPTTAPLHF. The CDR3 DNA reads TGTGCCAGCAGCTCAACAGGTCCCACCACGGCACCCCTCCACTTT.

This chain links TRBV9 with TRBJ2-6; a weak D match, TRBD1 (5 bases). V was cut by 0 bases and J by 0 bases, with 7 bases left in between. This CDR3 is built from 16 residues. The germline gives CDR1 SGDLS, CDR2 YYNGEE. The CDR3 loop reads CASSVGGDSGANVLTF. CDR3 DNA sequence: TGTGCCAGCAGCGTAGGGGGCGACTCTGGGGCCAACGTCCTGACTTTC.

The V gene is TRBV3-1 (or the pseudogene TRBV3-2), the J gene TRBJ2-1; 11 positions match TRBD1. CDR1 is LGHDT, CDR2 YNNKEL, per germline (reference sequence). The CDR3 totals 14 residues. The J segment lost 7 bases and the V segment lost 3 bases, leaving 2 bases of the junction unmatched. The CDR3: CASSHGDRGNEQFF. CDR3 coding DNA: TGTGCCAGCAGCCACGGGGACAGGGGGAATGAGCAGTTCTTC.

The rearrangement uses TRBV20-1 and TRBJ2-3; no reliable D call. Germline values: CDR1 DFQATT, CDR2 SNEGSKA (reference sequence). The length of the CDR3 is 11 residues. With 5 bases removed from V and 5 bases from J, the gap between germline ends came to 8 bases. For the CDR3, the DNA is TGCAGTGCTGGGCGAAAAGATACGCAGTATTTT. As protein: CSAGRKDTQYF.

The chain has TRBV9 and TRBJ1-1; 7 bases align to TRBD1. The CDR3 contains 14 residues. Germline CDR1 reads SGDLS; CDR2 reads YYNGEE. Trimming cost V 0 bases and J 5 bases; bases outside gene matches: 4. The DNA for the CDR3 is TGTGCCAGCAGCGTAGAAGGCAGGGGGACTGAAGCTTTCTTT. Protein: CASSVEGRGTEAFF.

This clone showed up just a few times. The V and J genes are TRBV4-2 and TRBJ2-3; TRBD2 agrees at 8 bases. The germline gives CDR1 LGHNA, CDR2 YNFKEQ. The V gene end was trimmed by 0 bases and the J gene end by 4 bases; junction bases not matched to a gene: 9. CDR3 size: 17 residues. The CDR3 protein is CASSQEEGGGLADTQYF. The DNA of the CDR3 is TGTGCCAGCAGCCAAGAAGAGGGCGGGGGGTTGGCAGATACGCAGTATTTT.

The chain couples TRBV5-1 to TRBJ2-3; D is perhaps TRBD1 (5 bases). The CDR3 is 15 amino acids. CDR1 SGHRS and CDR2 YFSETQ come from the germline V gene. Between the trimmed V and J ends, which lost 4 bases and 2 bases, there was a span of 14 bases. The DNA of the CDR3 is TGCGCCAGCAGCGACGGACAAATAATCACAGATACGCAGTATTTT. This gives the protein CASSDGQIITDTQYF. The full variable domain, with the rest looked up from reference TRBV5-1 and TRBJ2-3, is KAGVTQTPRYLIKTRGQQVTLSCSPISGHRSVSWYQQTPGQGLQFLFEYFSETQRNKGNFPGRFSGRQFSNSRSEMNVSTLELGDSALYLCASSDGQIITDTQYFGPGTRLTVL.